The sequence of this T cell receptor (beta chain) was determined in a study of T cell changes during pregnancy in multiple sclerosis. Method: immunoSEQ multiplex PCR; TCRdb's copy keeps in-frame clones and lacks some. The repertoire holds tens of thousands of clones, with around 90% as singletons. CDR1 is SGHTA and CDR2 is FQGNSA in the germline V gene. Unmatched junction bases numbered 9, after V lost 6 bases and J lost 9 bases. The CDR3 consists of 15 residues. The clonotype originates from a female donor in good health, enrolled as a control in a pregnancy study. Specimen: peripheral blood, collected in the first trimester of pregnancy. The chain joins TRBV7-2 to TRBJ2-1; 12 nucleotides match TRBD2. CDR3 loop: CASRPGLAGSVEQFF. The CDR3 DNA sequence: TGTGCCAGCAGACCAGGACTAGCGGGATCTGTTGAGCAGTTCTTC.